The TCR beta chain described here comes from a study of T cell responses to AZD1222 COVID-19 vaccine. Repertoires were generated with immunoSEQ multiplex PCR, while TCRdb's copy carries only in-frame clones and drops some. The sample includes 100,000 to 150,000 clones, around 84% of them seen just once. This receptor was obtained from an adult in good health. This material consisted of peripheral blood, taken on day 0 of AZD1222 vaccination.

The CDR3 region has the DNA TGTGCCAGCACCCCCGTGGGAGCCGGGGAGCTGTTTTTT. The encoded protein is CASTPVGAGELFF. The chain links TRBV6-5 to TRBJ2-2; tentative D call: TRBD2 (5 bases). Looked up from germline, CDR1 is MNHEY and CDR2 is SVGAGI. This CDR3 contains 13 residues. V was clipped by 7 bases and J by 6 bases, with 12 bases between them.